A single sample gave rise to the 26 T cell receptor beta chains below, sequenced in a study of blood T cell repertoires in COVID-19. Data came from immunoSEQ multiplex PCR; TCRdb stores just in-frame clones and leaves some out. Among under 250,000 clones listed, around 89% were seen once. The material sequenced was peripheral blood. The receptors derive from a woman in her thirties with COVID-19, enrolled during active disease.

The chain combines TRBV6-6 with TRBJ2-5; weak D call: TRBD2 (5 bases). Germline V lookup: CDR1 MNHNY, CDR2 SVGAGI (reference sequence). The CDR3 has 15 amino acids. V dropped 4 bases and J dropped 5 bases, with 17 bases sitting between them. CDR3 bases: TGTGCCAGCAGTTCCAAGACCGTTTCGGGGGAGACCCAGTACTTC. Its protein is CASSSKTVSGETQYF.

In this sample, this clone turned up a few times. The gene calls are TRBV29-1 and TRBJ1-2; no clear D gene. V was shortened by 6 bases and J by 6 bases, with 14 bases between the two germline ends. Germline V gene lookup returns CDR1 SQVTM and CDR2 ANQGSEA. CDR3 length equals 12 residues. The CDR3 loop is CSVLGQLDGYTF. The CDR3 DNA is TGCAGCGTCCTGGGCCAGCTTGATGGCTACACCTTC.

The chain recombines TRBV9 with TRBJ2-1, with D unresolved. This CDR3 has 14 amino acids. Looked up from germline, CDR1 is SGDLS and CDR2 is YYNGEE. The germline V and J ends were trimmed by 0 bases and 3 bases, with 7 bases remaining between them. The CDR3 here is CASSVGTDYNEQFF. CDR3 nucleotide sequence: TGTGCCAGCAGCGTAGGCACAGACTACAATGAGCAGTTCTTC. Full variable domain (rest looked up from reference TRBV9 and TRBJ2-1): DSGVTQTPKHLITATGQRVTLRCSPRSGDLSVYWYQQSLDQGLQFLIQYYNGEERAKGNILERFSAQQFPDLHSELNLSSLELGDSALYFCASSVGTDYNEQFFGPGTRLTVL.

The rearrangement joins TRBV7-8 to TRBJ1-2; TRBD1 aligns across 10 bases. This CDR3 spans 12 amino acids. Losses at the gene ends were 9 bases for V and 6 bases for J; bases not matched to a gene: 4. Germline loops: CDR1 SGHVS, CDR2 FQNEAQ. The CDR3 sequence is CASRQGADGYTF. DNA of the CDR3: TGTGCCAGTAGACAGGGGGCTGATGGCTACACCTTC. Complete variable domain (other parts from reference TRBV7-8 and TRBJ1-2): GAGVSQSPRYKVAKRGQDVALRCDPISGHVSLFWYQQALGQGPEFLTYFQNEAQLDKSGLPSDRFFAERPEGSVSTLKIQRTQQEDSAVYLCASRQGADGYTFGSGTRLTVV.

The chain carries TRBV9 and TRBJ2-1; unclear D gene. The ends were cut back, 3 bases at V and 8 bases at J, with 12 bases in the middle. Germline values: CDR1 SGDLS, CDR2 YYNGEE. This CDR3 contains 13 residues. CDR3 sequence (DNA): TGTGCCAGCAGCGAGATCGACTTAGATGAGCAGTTCTTC. This gives the protein CASSEIDLDEQFF.

CDR3 amino acids: CASSPLRTSDKGTDTQYF. DNA for the CDR3: TGTGCCAGCTCACCCCTGCGGACTAGCGACAAAGGCACAGATACGCAGTATTTT. The chain recombines TRBV18 with TRBJ2-3; 9 positions match TRBD2. The CDR3 contains 18 residues. The V gene end was trimmed by 3 bases and the J gene end by 1 base; junction bases not matched to a gene: 11. The germline V gene has CDR1 KGHSH and CDR2 LQKENI.

The chain is built from TRBV28 and TRBJ2-3; TRBD2 matches at 9 bases. CDR3 length: 14 residues. Germline lookup yields CDR1 MDHEN and CDR2 SYDVKM. After removal of 5 bases from V and 7 bases from J, the junction contained 7 bases not matched to a gene. CDR3 nucleotide sequence: TGTGCCAGCAGTCGAGCGGGAGGTCACCATACGCAGTATTTT. The encoded protein is CASSRAGGHHTQYF.

The chain employs TRBV28 and TRBJ1-1, with D hard to call. This CDR3 is built from 16 residues. The germline gives CDR1 MDHEN, CDR2 SYDVKM. The V and J ends lost 1 base and 5 bases respectively, with 17 bases between them. DNA of the CDR3: TGTGCCAGCAGTTTATACCCAACAATAGGAGATACTGAAGCTTTCTTT. Protein product: CASSLYPTIGDTEAFF.

This clone was seen just once. The chain links TRBV6-2 or TRBV6-3 to TRBJ2-5, with D possibly being TRBD1 (6 bases). The CDR3 runs to 12 residues. Germline V gives CDR1 MNHEY, CDR2 SVGEGT. V lost 6 bases to trimming and J lost 5 bases, with 10 bases between them. This CDR3 reads CASSRGGETQYF. The CDR3 DNA is TGTGCCAGCAGCAGGGGTGGTGAGACCCAGTACTTC.

The chain employs TRBV3-1 (or the pseudogene TRBV3-2) and TRBJ1-5; no reliable D call. Trimming cost V 4 bases and J 5 bases, with 9 bases left between them. The V gene's germline CDR1 is LGHDT and CDR2 YNNKEL (reference sequence). The CDR3 is 13 amino acids. For the CDR3, the DNA is TGTGCCAGCAGCCGAAGTCGGTATCAGCCCCAGCATTTT. This sequence encodes CASSRSRYQPQHF.

This clone was seen only once. The CDR3 DNA is TGTGCCAGCAGCACGTACGATCGCATAGGGGGCCACACCGGGGAGCTGTTTTTT. It yields the protein CASSTYDRIGGHTGELFF. The chain couples TRBV21-1 to TRBJ2-2; TRBD1 is the table's D call, not checked against the DNA. TRBV21-1 counts as a pseudogene. CDR3 length: 18 residues.

V usage is TRBV24-1 and J usage is TRBJ2-2; 10 bases match TRBD1. The V segment lost 7 bases and the J segment 6 bases; nucleotides outside the gene matches: 4. Germline-derived CDR1 and CDR2 are KGHDR and SFDVKD. The CDR3 contains 14 residues. The CDR3 DNA reads TGTGCCACCAGAAACGGACAGGGGGCCGGGGAGCTGTTTTTT. Protein product: CATRNGQGAGELFF.

The chain has TRBV19 and TRBJ2-2, with no clear D. Germline V gene lookup returns CDR1 LNHDA and CDR2 SQIVND (reference sequence). This CDR3 comprises 14 residues. The V end lost 1 base, the J end lost 1 base, and 4 bases lay between the germline ends. CDR3 DNA: TGTGCCAGTAGTATAGCCAGGAACACCGGGGAGCTGTTTTTT. Translating gives CASSIARNTGELFF.

The chain recombines TRBV7-9 with TRBJ2-4, with 9 bases identical to TRBD1. The CDR3 spans 14 residues. J lost 9 bases, V lost 5 bases, and 8 bases had no gene match. Germline V CDR1 and CDR2: SEHNR, FQNEAQ (reference sequence). Written as DNA, the CDR3 is TGTGCCAGCAGCCGACAGGGACAGGGAGGCATTCAGTACTTC. It specifies CASSRQGQGGIQYF.

The CDR3 region has the DNA TGTGCCAGCAGTAGCGGCCCCTGGGGGCTCTACGAGCAGTACTTC. Translated: CASSSGPWGLYEQYF. This rearrangement joins TRBV6-2 or TRBV6-3 to TRBJ2-7, with D tentatively TRBD1 (6 bases). Trimming pared 5 bases from V and 3 bases from J, leaving 17 bases between. The CDR3 is 15 residues long. CDR1 and CDR2 from the germline V gene are MNHEY and SVGEGT.

The chain uses TRBV7-2 and TRBJ2-3; D is undetermined. The CDR3 consists of 13 residues. Germline V gene data show CDR1 as SGHTA and CDR2 as FQGNSA. The V and J ends lost 1 base and 5 bases respectively, with 7 bases between them. The CDR3 loop reads CASSLERGDTQYF. DNA for the CDR3: TGTGCCAGCAGCTTAGAGCGTGGAGATACGCAGTATTTT. Complete variable domain (other parts from reference TRBV7-2 and TRBJ2-3): GAGVSQSPSNKVTEKGKDVELRCDPISGHTALYWYRQSLGQGLEFLIYFQGNSAPDKSGLPSDRFSAERTGGSVSTLTIQRTQQEDSAVYLCASSLERGDTQYFGPGTRLTVL.

V gene TRBV29-1 combines with J gene TRBJ2-3; TRBD2 is a possible D gene (6 bases). Trimming stripped 1 base from V and 5 bases from J, with 13 bases between. The germline gives CDR1 SQVTM, CDR2 ANQGSEA. This CDR3 is 14 amino acids long. The CDR3 DNA reads TGCAGCGTTGAAGTATCCGGAGCGGGAGATACGCAGTATTTT. The encoded protein is CSVEVSGAGDTQYF.

This clone was counted a single time. This chain connects TRBV10-3 to TRBJ2-7; 10 bases align to TRBD1. J gave up 4 bases and V 5 bases, and 5 bases lay outside the gene matches. Germline CDR1 ENHRY, CDR2 SYGVKD. The CDR3 has 14 amino acids. CDR3 residues: CAISSGTGAYEQYV. CDR3 nucleotide sequence: TGTGCCATCAGTTCCGGGACAGGGGCGTACGAGCAGTACGTC.

The CDR3 reads CASSQDPGGLMVQYF. The CDR3, as DNA: TGTGCCAGCAGCCAAGACCCAGGGGGGTTGATGGTCCAGTACTTC. V is TRBV3-1 (or the pseudogene TRBV3-2) and J is TRBJ2-5; D is perhaps TRBD1 (7 bases). The CDR3 is 15 amino acids. V lost 0 bases, J lost 10 bases, and 18 bases lay in between. Germline CDR1 is LGHDT and CDR2 is YNNKEL (reference sequence).

The chain combines TRBV18 with TRBJ2-3; D gene uncertain. CDR3 length equals 13 residues. Germline loops: CDR1 KGHSH, CDR2 LQKENI. V lost 5 bases and J lost 4, with 10 bases in between. For the CDR3, the DNA is TGTGCCAGCTCAACCACAAACCCAGATACGCAGTATTTT. This translates into CASSTTNPDTQYF.

The genes are TRBV6-4 and TRBJ1-1; D possibly corresponds to TRBD1 (6 bases). Trimming left V 10 bases short and J 6 bases short, with 18 bases between. The CDR3 length is 13 residues. Germline V gives CDR1 MRHNA, CDR2 SNTAGT. Here the CDR3 reads CATLQGWEPEAFF. Here the CDR3 DNA reads TGTGCCACCCTACAGGGCTGGGAGCCTGAAGCTTTCTTT.

This sequence joins TRBV14 and TRBJ2-3; 9 bases match TRBD1. The V gene end was trimmed by 4 bases and the J gene end by 5 bases; junction bases not matched to a gene: 4. The CDR3 contains 14 residues. Germline loops: CDR1 SGHDN, CDR2 FVKESK. The CDR3, as DNA: TGTGCCAGCAGCCCATGGACAGGGGAAGATACGCAGTATTTT. Protein sequence: CASSPWTGEDTQYF.

The chain employs TRBV3-1 (or the pseudogene TRBV3-2) and TRBJ2-2, with D possibly being TRBD1 (5 bases). Trimming cost V 6 bases and J 3 bases, with 17 bases left between them. The germline gives CDR1 LGHDT, CDR2 YNNKEL (reference sequence). The CDR3 is 16 residues long. CDR3 sequence: CASRRLQGGDTGELFF. The CDR3 DNA is TGTGCCAGCAGACGACTTCAGGGCGGTGACACCGGGGAGCTGTTTTTT.

This chain joins TRBV3-1 (or the pseudogene TRBV3-2) and TRBJ2-1, with 12 bases matching TRBD2. The CDR3 is made up of 16 amino acids. Germline CDR1 is LGHDT and CDR2 is YNNKEL (reference sequence). V shed 6 bases and J 3 bases; nucleotides not matched to a gene: 6. CDR3 bases: TGTGCCAGCAGTCCTAAGACTAGCGGGAGCTACAATGAGCAGTTCTTC. It encodes CASSPKTSGSYNEQFF.

V and J are TRBV7-2 and TRBJ1-6; 7 bases are a match to TRBD1. In germline, CDR1 is SGHTA, CDR2 FQGNSA. V lost 5 bases to trimming and J lost 9 bases; unmatched junction nucleotides: 13. This CDR3 comprises 16 residues. The CDR3, as DNA: TGTGCCAGCAGCCGCTACACGACAGGGAGTACTTCACCCCTCCACTTT. This translates into CASSRYTTGSTSPLHF.

The chain recombines TRBV19 with TRBJ2-1; TRBD1 matches 8 bases. After removal of 6 bases from V and 6 bases from J, the junction contained 13 bases not matched to a gene. CDR3 size: 16 residues. Germline V gives CDR1 LNHDA, CDR2 SQIVND (reference sequence). Here the CDR3 DNA reads TGTGCCAGTAGCGAGGGGCGACAGGGGTTTTCCAATGAGCAGTTCTTC. Protein sequence: CASSEGRQGFSNEQFF.